A selection of T cell receptor beta chains follows, all from one sample in a study of vaccination effects on CD4 cells after COVID-19. No antigen has been identified for these receptors. Profiled with immunoSEQ multiplex PCR; TCRdb holds only in-frame clones, not every one. The table shows 30,000 to 40,000 clones, with 65% to 75% occurring only once. Sequenced material: CD4+ T cells from PBMCs cultured with HCoV-229E spike peptides, taken after COVID-19 vaccination. All receptors derive from a human donor who received a COVID-19 vaccine. Both conserved end residues are part of each CDR3.

V gene	J gene	CDR3 protein
TRBV6-1	TRBJ2-7	CASSEKGYEQYF
TRBV3-1/TRBV3-2	TRBJ2-3	CASSSFGLAGGRAGTDTQYF
TRBV7-9	TRBJ2-6	CASSAGVGANVLTF
TRBV5-1	TRBJ2-4	CASSLGLVAKNIQYF
TRBV5-8	TRBJ2-5	CASSPVWAVGTQETQYF
TRBV6-5	TRBJ2-1	CASRRLIATEQFF
TRBV5-1	TRBJ1-1	CASSHPDRTRAFF
TRBV11-2	TRBJ2-7	CASSSLTGFGEQYF
TRBV19	TRBJ2-5	CASSTKDPGHRARETQYF
TRBV5-6	TRBJ2-7	CASSLEGQGSSYEQYF
TRBV7-2	TRBJ2-7	CASSLPLTRLTAYEQYF
TRBV6-5	TRBJ1-2	CASSQTGTLCTF
TRBV7-2	TRBJ1-1	CASSLVAANTEAFF
TRBV19	TRBJ2-5	CASSISGGQETQYF
TRBV29-1	TRBJ1-2	CSVEGPRGGYTF
TRBV5-1	TRBJ1-3	CASSLAAAGSSGNTIYF
TRBV6-6	TRBJ2-7	CASSSLDRDAYEQYF
TRBV2	TRBJ2-5	CASTTGKETQYF
TRBV19	TRBJ2-5	CASSTVDNQETQYF
TRBV19	TRBJ1-1	CASSTGRLLNTEAFF
TRBV9	TRBJ2-1	CASSAAGTGHNEQFF
TRBV10-1	TRBJ1-2	CASSDPGGDGYTF
TRBV6-2/TRBV6-3	TRBJ2-7	CASSYSVEQYF